What follows is one T cell receptor beta chain and its context. The target antigen is unknown. The data stem from a study of OX40 agonist ivuxolimab in advanced cancers. Libraries were prepared by immunoSEQ multiplex PCR; TCRdb keeps only in-frame clonotypes and omits some of them. The table lists around 46,000 clones, approximately 88% of them singletons. General study results and limits: More expanded clones were found, on average, in CD8+ than in CD4+ T cells. Nonresponders included some who also had low normalized T-cell clonal expansion.

The material sequenced was CD4+ or CD8+ T cells sorted from blood, taken in a trial of the OX40 agonist ivuxolimab. This TCR came from an adult with an advanced solid tumor such as melanoma, head and neck, liver or kidney cancer.

Here the CDR3 reads CAWRSWRQMNTEAFF. CDR3 DNA sequence: TGTGCCTGGAGATCTTGGAGACAGATGAACACTGAAGCTTTCTTT. V gene TRBV30 combines with J gene TRBJ1-1; D is possibly TRBD1 (5 bases). V was cut by 3 bases and J by 0 bases, with 14 bases left in between. The CDR3 contains 15 residues. CDR1 and CDR2 from the germline V gene are GTSNPN and SVGIG (reference sequence).